Each of the 3 T cell receptor beta chains below was sequenced from the same sample in a study of early T cells in non-severe SARS-CoV-2 infection (dated by TCRdb to the early 2020s). To prepare the library, 5' RACE was applied. Sequencer: NextSeq 500. TCRdb redid the processing of the public reads, applying fastp at Q25 and MiXCR, and retained in-frame beta chains. Rows are combined by CDR3 protein, so each entry shows the most common genes and DNA. This sample holds 35,000 to 45,000 distinct CDR3 sequences; under 8% were observed only once. Of the sample, around 23% is held by the ten largest clones. Sequenced here: whole blood, sampled at baseline. The receptors stem from an adult who was a healthcare worker with PCR-confirmed SARS-CoV-2 infection or an uninfected control (not recorded which).

This clonotype was seen a few times. The chain combines TRBV20-1 with TRBJ1-1, with D possibly being TRBD1 (5 bases). The germline gives CDR1 DFQATT, CDR2 SNEGSKA (reference sequence). V was shortened by 6 bases and J by 0 bases, with 17 bases between the two germline ends. The CDR3 loop spans 15 amino acids. The DNA of the CDR3 is TGCAGTGCCGGGGGGAGGGACGGAGTGAACACTGAAGCTTTCTTT. Protein: CSAGGRDGVNTEAFF.

This clonotype has just a few counts. The chain combines TRBV6-2 or TRBV6-3 with TRBJ2-7; TRBD1 agrees at 11 bases. Losses at the gene ends were 11 bases for V and 4 bases for J; bases not matched to a gene: 7. The germline gives CDR1 MNHEY, CDR2 SVGEGT. The length of the CDR3 is 13 residues. The CDR3 loop reads CAARDRGSYEQYF. CDR3 nucleotides: TGTGCCGCCCGGGACAGGGGGTCATACGAGCAGTACTTC.

The V gene is TRBV4-3, the J gene TRBJ1-1, with no clear D. The V gene lost 0 bases and the J gene lost 10 bases, with 12 bases spanning the gap. Germline CDR1 is LGHNA and CDR2 is YSLEER. This CDR3 is built from 13 residues. This CDR3 reads CASSQDGVIGAFF. Here the CDR3 DNA reads TGCGCCAGCAGCCAAGATGGGGTTATCGGAGCTTTCTTT.